This T cell receptor beta chain was captured by sequencing in a study of vaccination effects on CD4 cells after COVID-19. Study context: Wells each received two million PBMC, cultured with about 10 IU/ml IL-2 and 8.5 to 10 ug/ml peptides.

With more than 9 days of culture completed, CD4+ T cells were isolated. Everyone in the study got two shots of either the BNT162b2 or mRNA-1273 vaccine. Testing of the vaccine recipients showed negative nucleocapsid antibodies and no prior SARS-CoV-2 infection. Researchers swapped half the medium for IL-2 medium on both days 3 and 7. A note on this clone: Its target is not known.

The CDR3 extends over 13 amino acids. Deletions cut 2 bases from V and 4 bases from J, with 8 bases between. Germline V gene sequence: CDR1 SNHLY, CDR2 FYNNEI. The table came from immunoSEQ multiplex PCR; TCRdb's copy has only in-frame clones and leaves some out. Of 25,000 to 35,000 clones detected, roughly 81% appear once; the ten largest clones hold under 15%. Whole-study results and caveats: Late after vaccination, infection- and vaccine-induced clones showed marked clonal contraction.

Material: CD4+ T cells from PBMCs cultured without peptide, obtained after COVID-19 vaccination. The sequence was collected from a human donor who received a COVID-19 vaccine. V usage is TRBV2 and J usage is TRBJ1-2; D is unclear. The CDR3 coding sequence is TGTGCCAGCAGTGAAATGGGCCTCTATGGCTACACCTTC. This sequence encodes CASSEMGLYGYTF.